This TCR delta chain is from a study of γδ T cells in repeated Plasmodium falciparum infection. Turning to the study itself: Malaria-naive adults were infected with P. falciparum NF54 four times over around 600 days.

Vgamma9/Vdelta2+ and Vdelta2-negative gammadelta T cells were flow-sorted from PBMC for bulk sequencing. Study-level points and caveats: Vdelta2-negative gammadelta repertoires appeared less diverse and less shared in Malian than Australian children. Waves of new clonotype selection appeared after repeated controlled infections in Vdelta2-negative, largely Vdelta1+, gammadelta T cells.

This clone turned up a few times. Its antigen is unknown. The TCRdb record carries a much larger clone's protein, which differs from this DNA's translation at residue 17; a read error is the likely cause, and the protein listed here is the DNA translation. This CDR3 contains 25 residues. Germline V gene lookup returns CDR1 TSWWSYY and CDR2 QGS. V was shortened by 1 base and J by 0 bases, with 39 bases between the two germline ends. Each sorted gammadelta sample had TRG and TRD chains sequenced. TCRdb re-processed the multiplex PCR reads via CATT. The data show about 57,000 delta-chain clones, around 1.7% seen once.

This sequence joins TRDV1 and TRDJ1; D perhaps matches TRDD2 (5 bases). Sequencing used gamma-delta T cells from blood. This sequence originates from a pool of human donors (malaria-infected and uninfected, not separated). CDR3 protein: CALGEPRKPYPLLRATVRNTDKLIF. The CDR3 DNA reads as TGTGCTCTTGGGGAACCCCGGAAACCCTACCCTTTACTCCGTGCCACCGTTAGGAACACCGATAAACTCATCTTT.